The sample holds a few counts of the clone carrying this T cell receptor beta chain. Antigen unknown. With 5 bases clipped from V and 4 bases from J, the junction kept 8 bases outside the gene matches. The CDR3 runs 15 residues. Germline CDR1 and CDR2: MNHEY and SMNVEV (reference sequence). The data originate from a study of T-cell memory formation after mild COVID-19. TCRdb ran MiXCR on the 5' RACE reads and lists one entry per CDR3 protein. The sample yields approximately 150,000 distinct CDR3 sequences, about a fifth seen once. Overall study results and limits: Unconfirmed was the SARS-CoV-2 specificity of second-wave clones that peaked on day 37.

The rearrangement joins TRBV27 to TRBJ2-1; 7 bases are a match to TRBD2. Source material: PBMCs or a T cell subset sorted from them (not recorded which). The source is an adult woman who had mild COVID-19 (a few samples of this study predate the infection). Cell type and time point are not known. Here the CDR3 DNA reads TGTGCCAGCAGTCCGTCCGGGACTATGTACAATGAGCAGTTCTTC. Residues: CASSPSGTMYNEQFF.